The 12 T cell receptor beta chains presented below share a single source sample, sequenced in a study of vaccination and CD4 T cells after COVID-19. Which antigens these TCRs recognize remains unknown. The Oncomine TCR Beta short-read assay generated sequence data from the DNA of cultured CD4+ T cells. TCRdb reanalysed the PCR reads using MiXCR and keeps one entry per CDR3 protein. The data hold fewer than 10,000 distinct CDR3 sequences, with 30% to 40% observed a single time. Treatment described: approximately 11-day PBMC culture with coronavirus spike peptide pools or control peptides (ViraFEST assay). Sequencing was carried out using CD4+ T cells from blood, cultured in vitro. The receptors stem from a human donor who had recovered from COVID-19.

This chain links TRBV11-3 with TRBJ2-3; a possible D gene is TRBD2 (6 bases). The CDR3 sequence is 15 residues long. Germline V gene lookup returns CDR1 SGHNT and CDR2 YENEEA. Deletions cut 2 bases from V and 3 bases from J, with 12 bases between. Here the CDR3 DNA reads TGTGCCAGCAGCTTATTTGGGGGGTTGACAGATACGCAGTATTTT. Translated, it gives CASSLFGGLTDTQYF.

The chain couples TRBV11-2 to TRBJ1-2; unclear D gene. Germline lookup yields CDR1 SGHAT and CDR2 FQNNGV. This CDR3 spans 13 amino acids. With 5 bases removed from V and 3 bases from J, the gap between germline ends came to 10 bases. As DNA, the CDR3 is TGTGCCAGCAGCCCCCCCCCCGACTATGGCTACACCTTC. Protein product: CASSPPPDYGYTF.

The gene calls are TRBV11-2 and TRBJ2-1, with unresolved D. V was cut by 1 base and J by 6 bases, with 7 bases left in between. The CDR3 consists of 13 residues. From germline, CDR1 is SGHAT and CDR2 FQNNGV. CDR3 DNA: TGTGCCAGCAGCTTAGGGGTTCTCAATGAGCAGTTCTTC. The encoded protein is CASSLGVLNEQFF. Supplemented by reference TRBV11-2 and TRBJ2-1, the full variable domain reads EAGVAQSPRYKIIEKRQSVAFWCNPISGHATLYWYQQILGQGPKLLIQFQNNGVVDDSQLPKDRFSAERLKGVDSTLKIQPAKLEDSAVYLCASSLGVLNEQFFGPGTRLTVL.

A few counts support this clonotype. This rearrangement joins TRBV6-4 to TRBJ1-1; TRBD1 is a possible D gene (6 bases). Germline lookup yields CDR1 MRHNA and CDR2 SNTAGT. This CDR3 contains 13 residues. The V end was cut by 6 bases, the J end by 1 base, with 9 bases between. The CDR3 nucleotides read TGTGCCAGCAGGGAACAGGGGAACACTGAAGCTTTCTTT. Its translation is CASREQGNTEAFF.

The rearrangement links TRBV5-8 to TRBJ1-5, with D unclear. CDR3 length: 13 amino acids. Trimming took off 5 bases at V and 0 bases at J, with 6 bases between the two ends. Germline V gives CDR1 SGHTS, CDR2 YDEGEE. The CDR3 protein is CASSASSNQPQHF. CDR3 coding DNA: TGTGCCAGCAGTGCCAGTAGCAATCAGCCCCAGCATTTT.

Here the CDR3 reads CASSLKNFGTTRSGNTIYF. The DNA of the CDR3 is TGTGCCAGTAGTCTCAAAAACTTCGGGACAACCCGTTCTGGAAACACCATATATTTT. V is TRBV19 and J is TRBJ1-3; possibly TRBD1 for D (6 bases). CDR1 and CDR2 from the germline V gene are LNHDA and SQIVND (reference sequence). The CDR3 extends over 19 amino acids. V lost 5 bases, J lost 1 base, and 24 bases lay in between.

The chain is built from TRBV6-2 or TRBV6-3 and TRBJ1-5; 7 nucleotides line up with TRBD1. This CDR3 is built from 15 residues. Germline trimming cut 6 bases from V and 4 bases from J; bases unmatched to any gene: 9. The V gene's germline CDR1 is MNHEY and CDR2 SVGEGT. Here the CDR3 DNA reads TGTGCCAGCAGCTCCGACAGGGAGCTAAATCAGCCCCAGCATTTT. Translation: CASSSDRELNQPQHF.

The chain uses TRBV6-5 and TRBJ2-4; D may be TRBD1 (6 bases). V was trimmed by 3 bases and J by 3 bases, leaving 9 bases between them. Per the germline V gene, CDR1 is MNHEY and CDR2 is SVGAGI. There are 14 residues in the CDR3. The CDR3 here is CASSYWDIKNIQYF. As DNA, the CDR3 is TGTGCCAGCAGTTATTGGGACATCAAAAACATTCAGTACTTC.

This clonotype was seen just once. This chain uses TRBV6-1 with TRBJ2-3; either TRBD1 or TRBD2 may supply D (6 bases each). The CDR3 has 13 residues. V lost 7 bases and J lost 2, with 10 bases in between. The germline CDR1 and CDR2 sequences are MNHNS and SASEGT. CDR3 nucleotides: TGTGCCAGCACCGGGGGCCCCACAGATACGCAGTATTTT. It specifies CASTGGPTDTQYF.

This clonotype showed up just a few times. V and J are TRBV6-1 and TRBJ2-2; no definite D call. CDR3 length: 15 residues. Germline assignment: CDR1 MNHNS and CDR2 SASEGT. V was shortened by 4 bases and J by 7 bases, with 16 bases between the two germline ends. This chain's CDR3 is CASSGVRSLHGELFF. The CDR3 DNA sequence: TGTGCCAGCAGTGGGGTACGCAGCCTCCACGGGGAGCTGTTTTTT.

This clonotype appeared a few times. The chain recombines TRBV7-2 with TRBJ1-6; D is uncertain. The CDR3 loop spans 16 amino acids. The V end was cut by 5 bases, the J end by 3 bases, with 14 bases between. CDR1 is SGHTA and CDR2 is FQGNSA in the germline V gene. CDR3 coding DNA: TGTGCCAGCAGCGCCGATCAACCCGTCTATAATTCACCCCTCCACTTT. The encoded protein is CASSADQPVYNSPLHF. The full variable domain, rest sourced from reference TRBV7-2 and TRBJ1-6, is GAGVSQSPSNKVTEKGKDVELRCDPISGHTALYWYRQSLGQGLEFLIYFQGNSAPDKSGLPSDRFSAERTGGSVSTLTIQRTQQEDSAVYLCASSADQPVYNSPLHFGNGTRLTVT.

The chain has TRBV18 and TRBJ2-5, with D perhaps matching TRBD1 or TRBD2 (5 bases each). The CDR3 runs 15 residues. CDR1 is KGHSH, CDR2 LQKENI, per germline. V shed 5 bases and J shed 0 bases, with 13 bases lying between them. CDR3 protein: CASSWGTADQETQYF. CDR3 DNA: TGTGCCAGCTCATGGGGGACCGCGGACCAAGAGACCCAGTACTTC.